Included here is one T cell receptor beta chain sequence, with context. In germline, CDR1 is SNHLY, CDR2 FYNNEI. The length of the CDR3 is 15 residues. V lost 6 bases and J 2 bases, leaving 16 bases between the germline ends. This specimen belongs to a study of blood T cell repertoires in COVID-19. Some clones are missing from TCRdb's copy, which holds only in-frame ones; the method was immunoSEQ multiplex PCR. The sample has under 200,000 clones, roughly 82% seen once. This rearrangement joins TRBV2 to TRBJ2-5, with D tentatively TRBD2 (5 bases). The sequenced material came from PBMCs or T cells enriched from blood (not recorded which). This TCR derives from a man aged 45-60 years who had recovered from COVID-19. CDR3 coding DNA: TGTGCCAGCAGGAGGGAGCCCTTACCACAAGAGACCCAGTACTTC. Encoded protein: CASRREPLPQETQYF.